Below are 26 T cell receptor beta chains sequenced from a single sample in a study of T cell clonality in common variable immunodeficiency (dated by TCRdb to between 2014 and 2017). The library was prepared using the immunoSEQ multiplex PCR assay. TCRdb provides this immuneACCESS table in a form limited to in-frame rearrangements. Some clones are lacking; in checked studies, under half of them reflect an unresolved V gene, and why the rest are absent is not known. The sample records 45,000 to 60,000 clones, none occurring a single time. The ten largest clones add up to roughly 6.2% of the sample. The sample consisted of peripheral blood mononuclear cells. These receptors were obtained from a person between 18 and 70 years old in good health.

This clone came up many times. The read halts 3 residues ahead of the CDR3 end, with the missing end drawn from the germline J gene. The rearrangement uses TRBV5-6 and TRBJ2-7, with D perhaps assigned TRBD1 or TRBD2 (5 bases each). Trimming took 0 bases from V and 5 from J, leaving 12 bases between them. Germline V lookup: CDR1 SGHDT, CDR2 YYEEEE. This CDR3 contains 14 residues. The CDR3 loop is CASSLGAGSHEQYF. The DNA read from the CDR3 is TGTGCCAGCAGCTTGGGTGCAGGGAGTCACGAG.

In this sample, this clone turned up a few times. The read ends 3 residues before the CDR3 terminus; that terminus is restored from the germline J gene. The chain recombines TRBV7-2 with TRBJ1-3; perhaps TRBD1 as D (6 bases). Trimming took off 7 bases at V and 4 bases at J, with 11 bases between the two ends. This CDR3 is 13 amino acids long. Germline V gene sequence: CDR1 SGHTA, CDR2 FQGNSA. The CDR3 protein is CASTVGQGNTIYF. The CDR3 bases that were read are TGTGCCAGCACAGTGGGACAAGGAAACACC.

Incomplete CDR3 DNA: TGTGCCAGCAGGAGGGGCTCGTTAGGCAATCAGCCC. Translated, it gives CASRRGSLGNQP. The entire CDR3 reads CASRRGSLGNQPQHF. V and J are TRBV2 and TRBJ1-5, with D possibly being TRBD1 (5 bases). The read gets to within 3 residues of the CDR3 end, and the germline J gene fills in the rest. This CDR3 contains 15 residues. Deletions cut 6 bases from V and 2 bases from J, with 14 bases between. Germline loops: CDR1 SNHLY, CDR2 FYNNEI.

This clone was seen repeatedly, ten times or more. The read gets to within 3 residues of the CDR3 end, and the germline J gene fills in the rest. The chain links TRBV6-2 or TRBV6-3 to TRBJ2-1, with D perhaps matching TRBD1 (6 bases). Germline V CDR1 and CDR2: MNHEY, SVGEGT. CDR3 length equals 16 residues. The germline V and J ends were trimmed by 6 bases and 0 bases, with 15 bases remaining between them. The DNA read from the CDR3 is TGTGCCAGCAGCCCCAACAGGGCCCGCTCCTACAATGAG. It encodes CASSPNRARSYNE. The complete CDR3 sequence is CASSPNRARSYNEQFF.

This clone was picked up a small number of times. The CDR3 end falls 3 residues outside the read, so it is completed with the germline J gene. V and J are TRBV5-1 and TRBJ2-7, with 9 positions matching TRBD2. Germline CDR1 reads SGHRS; CDR2 reads YFSETQ. The CDR3 is 13 amino acids. V gave up 1 base and J gave up 6 bases; unmatched junction bases: 2. CDR3 bases read: TGCGCCAGCAGCTTGATGACTAGCGGCGAG. It codes for CASSLMTSGE. The whole CDR3 region reads CASSLMTSGEQYF. Together with reference TRBV5-1 and TRBJ2-7, the CDR3 gives the full variable domain: KAGVTQTPRYLIKTRGQQVTLSCSPISGHRSVSWYQQTPGQGLQFLFEYFSETQRNKGNFPGRFSGRQFSNSRSEMNVSTLELGDSALYLCASSLMTSGEQYFGPGTRLTVT.

The sample holds many counts of this clone. CDR3 bases read: TGTGCCAGCAGACCAAGGGACAGGGGGTTCAAAGAGACC. Its protein product is CASRPRDRGFKET. The whole CDR3 sequence is CASRPRDRGFKETQYF. The chain has TRBV6-2 or TRBV6-3 and TRBJ2-5, with 11 positions matching TRBD1. The read is 3 residues too short to cover the CDR3 end, so that end is filled in from the germline J gene. V dropped 6 bases and J dropped 3; count of bases not matched to a gene: 9. Germline values: CDR1 MNHEY, CDR2 SVGEGT. The CDR3 is made up of 16 amino acids.

This clone was seen ten or more times. The read is 3 residues too short to cover the CDR3 end, so that end is filled in from the germline J gene. The V gene is TRBV5-5, the J gene TRBJ1-5; D not resolved. The CDR3 has 15 residues. Trimming cost V 1 base and J 7 bases, with 15 bases left between them. CDR1 and CDR2 (germline): SGHKS, YYEKEE (reference sequence). This CDR3 reads CASSLHGSLDQPQHF. The CDR3 DNA, read in part, is TGTGCCAGCAGCTTGCACGGGTCCCTAGACCAGCCC.

There are many counts of this clone. The read is 3 residues too short to cover the CDR3 end, so that end is filled in from the germline J gene. J is TRBJ1-2 and V is TRBV2, with a weak D call TRBD1 (5 bases). CDR3 size: 14 residues. CDR1 is SNHLY and CDR2 is FYNNEI in the germline V gene. V was trimmed by 4 bases and J by 2 bases, leaving 11 bases between them. CDR3 DNA, as far as it was read: TGTGCCAGCAGTGGGGGGGTGGGGAACTATGGC. Amino acid sequence: CASSGGVGNYG. The entire CDR3 is CASSGGVGNYGYTF.

This clone has at least ten counts. Read sequence stops 3 residues before the CDR3 end, and the germline J gene provides the missing end. The chain has TRBV20-1 and TRBJ2-2, with D possibly matching TRBD1 (6 bases). The germline CDR1 and CDR2 sequences are DFQATT and SNEGSKA (reference sequence). The CDR3 sequence is 17 residues long. The CDR3 protein is CSARGRQAEGYNSPLFF. CDR3 DNA (partial): TGCAGTGCTAGAGGAAGACAGGCCGAGGGATATAATTCACCG.

This clone has a count of ten or more. The read ends 3 residues shy of where the CDR3 ends; the end is completed using the germline J gene. The chain has TRBV10-3 and TRBJ1-2; D is possibly TRBD1 (6 bases). This CDR3 is built from 18 residues. Trimming stripped 0 bases from V and 0 bases from J, with 17 bases between. Germline values: CDR1 ENHRY, CDR2 SYGVKD. The CDR3 bases that were read are TGTGCCATCAGTGAGTCCCGTTCGGGGGGCTCTTCTAACTATGGC. As protein: CAISESRSGGSSNYG. The entire CDR3 protein is CAISESRSGGSSNYGYTF.

In this sample, this clone turned up a few times. The sequenced fragment ends 3 residues before the CDR3 boundary, so the rest is inferred from the germline J gene. The rearrangement joins TRBV7-9 to TRBJ2-3; perhaps TRBD2 as D (5 bases). CDR1 is SEHNR and CDR2 is FQNEAQ in the germline V gene (reference sequence). CDR3 size: 12 residues. Trimming took 5 bases from V and 7 from J, leaving 10 bases between them. CDR3 bases read: TGTGCCAGCAGCATTAGCGTTAATACG. Its protein product is CASSISVNT. The entire CDR3 protein reads CASSISVNTQYF.

At least ten counts were recorded for this clone. Read coverage stops 3 residues before the CDR3 terminus; the germline J gene supplies the remainder. V and J are TRBV6-4 and TRBJ1-1; possible D gene TRBD1, 5 bases. With 3 bases removed from V and 2 bases from J, the gap between germline ends came to 16 bases. Germline V CDR1 and CDR2: MRHNA, SNTAGT. This CDR3 is built from 16 residues. CDR3 DNA, as far as it was read: TGTGCCAGCAGTGATCAGCCGTGGGGGGGAAACACTGAA. Its translation: CASSDQPWGGNTE. In full, the CDR3 is CASSDQPWGGNTEAFF.

This clone has at least ten counts. Coverage ceases 3 residues before the CDR3 finishes, and the germline J gene fills in the end. The rearrangement links TRBV27 to TRBJ2-1; 9 positions agree with TRBD1. Germline V CDR1 and CDR2: MNHEY, SMNVEV (reference sequence). The J segment lost 1 base and the V segment lost 5 bases, leaving 3 bases of the junction unmatched. The CDR3 consists of 15 residues. The CDR3 reads CASSGGQGSYNEQFF. Incomplete CDR3 DNA: TGTGCCAGCAGTGGCGGACAGGGGTCCTACAATGAG.

This clone has at least ten counts. The CDR3 goes on 3 residues after the read ends, and that part is filled in from the germline J gene. V usage is TRBV20-1 and J usage is TRBJ2-7, with 12 bases aligning to TRBD2. CDR3 length equals 19 residues. Trimming removed 1 base from V and 3 bases from J; junction bases left unmatched: 16. Germline V gene data show CDR1 as DFQATT and CDR2 as SNEGSKA (reference sequence). CDR3 bases read: TGCAGTGCTAGAGCTCTATACCGACTAGCGGGGGACCCTAACTACGAG. Encoded protein: CSARALYRLAGDPNYE. The whole CDR3 protein reads CSARALYRLAGDPNYEQYF.

There are many counts of this clone. The read halts 3 residues ahead of the CDR3 end, with the missing end drawn from the germline J gene. The chain is built from TRBV5-6 and TRBJ2-3; 8 bases are shared with TRBD1. Trimming cost V 2 bases and J 4 bases; bases outside gene matches: 3. Germline CDR1 SGHDT, CDR2 YYEEEE. The CDR3 covers 14 residues. CDR3 residues: CASSFATGADTQYF. The covered CDR3 bases are TGTGCCAGCAGCTTCGCGACAGGGGCAGATACG.

This clone appeared many times. The read falls 3 residues short of the CDR3 end, and the missing part is taken from the germline J gene. The chain recombines TRBV7-8 with TRBJ2-1, with 10 bases identical to TRBD1. CDR1 is SGHVS, CDR2 FQNEAQ, per germline. The length of the CDR3 is 15 residues. The J segment lost 3 bases and the V segment lost 4 bases, leaving 3 bases of the junction unmatched. Incomplete CDR3 DNA: TGTGCCAGCAGCTCTTGGACAGGGGGCTACAATGAG. This encodes CASSSWTGGYNE. The full CDR3 is CASSSWTGGYNEQFF.

Ten or more counts support this clone. The CDR3 end is not reached by the read, which stops 3 residues before it; the germline J gene fills it in. The rearrangement joins TRBV12-3 or TRBV12-4 to TRBJ2-5, with a tentative D call TRBD2 (6 bases). Trimming removed 5 bases from V and 5 bases from J, with 24 bases in between. This CDR3 comprises 17 residues. The sequenced part of the CDR3 DNA is TGTGCCAGCAGTCGTCTCTGGGGTGGGGTGGCGGGGGAGACC. Protein: CASSRLWGGVAGET. In full, the CDR3 is CASSRLWGGVAGETQYF.

This clone was detected a few times. The read halts 3 residues ahead of the CDR3 end, with the missing end drawn from the germline J gene. The chain links TRBV5-8 to TRBJ2-5, with 7 bases aligning to TRBD1. The CDR3 is 15 residues long. The trim removed 3 bases at V and 1 base at J, leaving 6 bases unmatched. Per the germline V gene, CDR1 is SGHTS and CDR2 is YDEGEE. The CDR3 sequence is CASSSDGTVQETQYF. CDR3 bases read: TGTGCCAGCAGCTCCGACGGGACAGTCCAAGAGACC. Variable domain in full (rest from reference TRBV5-8 and TRBJ2-5): EAGVTQSPTHLIKTRGQQATLRCSPISGHTSVYWYQQALGLGLQFLLWYDEGEERNRGNFPPRFSGRQFPNYSSELNVNALELEDSALYLCASSSDGTVQETQYFGPGTRLLVL.

This clone was recorded many times. The missing CDR3 end, 3 residues past where the read stops, is filled in from the germline J gene. J is TRBJ2-1 and V is TRBV2, with 7 bases matching TRBD2. The CDR3 is 17 residues long. Germline V gene data show CDR1 as SNHLY and CDR2 as FYNNEI. Trimming took 4 bases from V and 3 from J; bases not matched to a gene: 12. CDR3 bases read: TGTGCCAGCAGTGCGGATCCCAGCGGGGCTTACTACAATGAG. Translated, it gives CASSADPSGAYYNE. The entire CDR3 protein is CASSADPSGAYYNEQFF.

The sample holds many counts of this clone. The read falls 3 residues short of the CDR3 end, and the missing part is taken from the germline J gene. This chain uses TRBV7-2 with TRBJ2-7; possibly TRBD2 for D (7 bases). This CDR3 contains 14 residues. Between the trimmed V and J ends, which lost 3 bases and 1 base, there was a span of 10 bases. Germline CDR1 and CDR2: SGHTA and FQGNSA. This chain's CDR3 is CASSLEGGSYEQYF. CDR3 DNA (partial): TGTGCCAGCAGCTTGGAGGGGGGGTCCTACGAG.

This clone was seen only a few times. From the germline J gene comes the end of the CDR3, since the read stops 3 residues before it. J is TRBJ2-7 and V is TRBV19; 7 bases are shared with TRBD1. The CDR3 sequence is 14 residues long. Germline trimming cut 1 base from V and 5 bases from J; bases unmatched to any gene: 5. Germline V CDR1 and CDR2: LNHDA, SQIVND (reference sequence). CDR3 residues: CASSIVYRGHEQYF. The sequenced part of the CDR3 DNA is TGTGCCAGTAGTATAGTTTACAGGGGTCACGAG.

This clone was seen many times. The read ends 3 residues early relative to the CDR3; the germline J gene fills the gap. The chain has TRBV19 and TRBJ1-1; D possibly corresponds to TRBD1 (6 bases). CDR3 size: 14 residues. The germline gives CDR1 LNHDA, CDR2 SQIVND (reference sequence). Trimming removed 3 bases at V and 2 bases at J, with 10 bases between. The CDR3 is CASSIVGTNTEAFF. The DNA read from the CDR3 is TGTGCCAGTAGTATCGTCGGGACAAACACTGAA.

This clone was seen ten or more times. The CDR3 goes on 3 residues after the read ends, and that part is filled in from the germline J gene. V and J are TRBV4-1 and TRBJ2-3, with 8 bases identical to TRBD1. Losses at the gene ends were 6 bases for V and 2 bases for J; bases not matched to a gene: 4. The CDR3 consists of 14 residues. Germline V gene data show CDR1 as MGHRA and CDR2 as YSYEKL. CDR3 DNA (partial): TGCGCCAGCAGTCGGGACAGGTACACAGATACG. Translating gives CASSRDRYTDT. The whole CDR3 protein is CASSRDRYTDTQYF.

This clone was picked up a small number of times. The read terminates 3 residues ahead of where the CDR3 ends, so the germline J gene completes it. In the same sample, other DNA sequences code for this CDR3. The J gene is TRBJ1-2, the V gene TRBV7-2, with D perhaps TRBD1 (6 bases). This CDR3 comprises 14 residues. CDR1 SGHTA and CDR2 FQGNSA come from the germline V gene. V was clipped by 8 bases and J by 2 bases, with 15 bases between them. Incomplete CDR3 DNA: TGTGCCAGCTACCCATCGCAGGGGAACTATGGC. Residues: CASYPSQGNYG. The complete CDR3 reads CASYPSQGNYGYTF. Full variable domain (remainder filled in from reference TRBV7-2 and TRBJ1-2): GAGVSQSPSNKVTEKGKDVELRCDPISGHTALYWYRQSLGQGLEFLIYFQGNSAPDKSGLPSDRFSAERTGGSVSTLTIQRTQQEDSAVYLCASYPSQGNYGYTFGSGTRLTVV.

In its sample, this clone was seen a few times. Sequencing ends 3 residues short of the CDR3 end; the germline J gene provides the rest. The gene calls are TRBV2 and TRBJ1-1; 7 nucleotides align to TRBD1. This CDR3 spans 11 amino acids. V lost 8 bases, J lost 3 bases, and 0 bases stayed unmatched. CDR1 is SNHLY, CDR2 FYNNEI, per germline. CDR3 DNA (partial): TGTGCCAGCGACAGGGACACTGAA. It is translated as CASDRDTE. The whole CDR3 region reads CASDRDTEAFF. Using reference TRBV2 and TRBJ1-1 for the parts outside the CDR3, the full variable domain is EPEVTQTPSHQVTQMGQEVILRCVPISNHLYFYWYRQILGQKVEFLVSFYNNEISEKSEIFDDQFSVERPDGSNFTLKIRSTKLEDSAMYFCASDRDTEAFFGQGTRLTVV.

This clone was seen only a few times. The read gets to within 3 residues of the CDR3 end, and the germline J gene fills in the rest. This chain connects TRBV7-2 to TRBJ1-1, with D unresolved. Germline loops: CDR1 SGHTA, CDR2 FQGNSA. This CDR3 comprises 14 residues. The ends were cut back, 2 bases at V and 2 bases at J, with 9 bases in the middle. The CDR3 DNA, read in part, is TGTGCCAGCAGCTTATCAAAGAGCAACACTGAA. Translated, it gives CASSLSKSNTE. In full, the CDR3 is CASSLSKSNTEAFF. Full variable domain (missing parts from reference TRBV7-2 and TRBJ1-1): GAGVSQSPSNKVTEKGKDVELRCDPISGHTALYWYRQSLGQGLEFLIYFQGNSAPDKSGLPSDRFSAERTGGSVSTLTIQRTQQEDSAVYLCASSLSKSNTEAFFGQGTRLTVV.